Presented here are 29 T cell receptor beta chains from one specimen sequenced in a study of T cell repertoires in cytomegalovirus infection. TCRdb used MiXCR to reprocess the reads, holding one entry per CDR3 protein. The sample has 400,000 or so distinct CDR3 sequences; 18% are singletons. The sample consisted of PBMCs. These receptors were obtained from a human donor in good health (CMV status not recorded). Some clones in this sample may be carry-over from other donors' samples.

This sequence joins TRBV7-6 and TRBJ2-5; D remains unclear. V was trimmed by 4 bases and J by 10 bases, leaving 13 bases between them. The CDR3 extends over 12 amino acids. Germline-derived CDR1 and CDR2 are SGHVS and FNYEAQ. CDR3 region: CASSSPLGVQYF. CDR3 DNA sequence: TGTGCCAGCAGCTCCCCCCTAGGAGTCCAGTACTTC.

This chain connects TRBV5-1 to TRBJ2-7; the match to TRBD1 covers 9 bases. This CDR3 spans 14 amino acids. Trimming at V came to 0 bases and at J to 6 bases, leaving 4 bases not matched to a gene. CDR1 SGHRS and CDR2 YFSETQ come from the germline V gene. This CDR3 reads CASSLAETGGEQYF. In DNA, the CDR3 is TGCGCCAGCAGCTTGGCCGAGACAGGGGGCGAGCAGTACTTC.

The chain couples TRBV6-6 to TRBJ2-5; D is unresolved. Germline V CDR1 and CDR2: MNHNY, SVGAGI (reference sequence). The CDR3 runs 15 residues. Trimming stripped 2 bases from V and 4 bases from J, with 14 bases between. The CDR3 spells CASSYPGPTPETQYF. The CDR3 DNA is TGTGCCAGCAGTTACCCCGGCCCTACCCCAGAGACCCAGTACTTC.

The sample holds a few counts of this clonotype. This chain links TRBV20-1 with TRBJ1-4, with 7 bases that match TRBD1. The CDR3 runs to 14 residues. With 3 bases clipped from V and 8 bases from J, the junction kept 9 bases outside the gene matches. CDR1 is DFQATT and CDR2 is SNEGSKA in the germline V gene (reference sequence). The CDR3 DNA is TGCAGTGCTAGTTCGAGACAGGGAAGGGAAAAACTGTTTTTT. Its translation: CSASSRQGREKLFF.

This clonotype has just a few counts. The V call is TRBV7-2, the J call TRBJ2-7; 7 positions match TRBD1. The CDR3 is 15 residues long. From germline, CDR1 is SGHTA and CDR2 FQGNSA. The junction had 7 bases not matched to a gene; V was cut back by 5 bases and J by 0 bases. In DNA form, the CDR3 reads TGTGCCAGCAGCCCTCGGACAGGATACTCCTACGAGCAGTACTTC. Protein sequence: CASSPRTGYSYEQYF.

The chain recombines TRBV9 with TRBJ2-3; no clear D gene. Germline lookup yields CDR1 SGDLS and CDR2 YYNGEE. The V gene lost 4 bases and the J gene lost 2 bases, with 14 bases spanning the gap. The CDR3 sequence is 15 residues long. The CDR3 reads CASSYGPTNTDTQYF. The CDR3 coding sequence is TGTGCCAGCAGCTATGGACCCACCAACACAGATACGCAGTATTTT.

The rearrangement links TRBV28 to TRBJ2-5, with 11 nucleotides matching TRBD2. CDR3 size: 17 residues. The J segment lost 5 bases and the V segment lost 5 bases, leaving 13 bases of the junction unmatched. CDR1 is MDHEN, CDR2 SYDVKM, per germline. This chain's CDR3 is CASSPASGGLKAETQYF. The CDR3 DNA follows: TGTGCCAGCAGTCCTGCTAGCGGGGGGCTTAAAGCGGAGACCCAGTACTTC.

This clonotype was recorded a few times. The chain links TRBV6-2 or TRBV6-3 to TRBJ2-7, with no clear D. The germline gives CDR1 MNHEY, CDR2 SVGEGT. The CDR3 is 11 amino acids. The V and J ends lost 8 bases and 3 bases respectively, with 8 bases between them. The CDR3 spells CASGYGYEQYF. The CDR3 DNA follows: TGTGCCAGCGGGTACGGCTACGAGCAGTACTTC.

As to this clonotype: A much larger clone lies one base from this, so it may be a read error. This sequence joins TRBV10-3 and TRBJ2-2, with D possibly being TRBD1 or TRBD2 (6 bases each). V was clipped by 0 bases and J by 5 bases, with 13 bases between them. CDR3 length: 16 amino acids. Germline loops: CDR1 ENHRY, CDR2 SYGVKD. The CDR3 protein is CAISESTRGRTGELFF. Here the CDR3 DNA reads TGTGCCATCAGTGAGTCGACTAGGGGGAGAACCGGGGAGCTGTTTTTT.

V gene TRBV9 combines with J gene TRBJ1-2, with D unclear. This CDR3 spans 12 amino acids. V shed 7 bases and J shed 4 bases, with 11 bases lying between them. The germline V gene encodes CDR1 SGDLS and CDR2 YYNGEE. CDR3 DNA: TGTGCCAGCGGAGGATTTGGCTATGGCTACACCTTC. Residues: CASGGFGYGYTF.

This clonotype was seen a few times. The chain joins TRBV6-2 or TRBV6-3 to TRBJ2-7; D gene ambiguous. Germline V gene lookup returns CDR1 MNHEY and CDR2 SVGEGT. Trimming removed 6 bases at V and 4 bases at J, with 7 bases between. The CDR3 contains 11 residues. CDR3 in amino acids: CASRNRYEQYF. The CDR3 coding sequence is TGTGCCAGCAGAAACCGGTACGAGCAGTACTTC.

This clonotype was counted between two and nine times. The chain combines TRBV20-1 with TRBJ2-5, with D possibly called TRBD1 or TRBD2 (5 bases each). The V and J ends lost 1 base and 4 bases respectively, with 19 bases between them. This CDR3 has 16 amino acids. Per the germline V gene, CDR1 is DFQATT and CDR2 is SNEGSKA (reference sequence). The CDR3 loop is CSARAEGTGKIETQYF. The CDR3 nucleotides read TGCAGTGCTAGAGCCGAGGGGACGGGAAAGATAGAGACCCAGTACTTC.

In the case of this clonotype: One end of the junction fails to match germline, which may point to a read error. The chain uses TRBV4-1 and TRBJ1-2, with a possible D match to TRBD1 (5 bases). This CDR3 contains 15 residues. CDR1 and CDR2 (germline): MGHRA, YSYEKL. DNA of the CDR3: TGTGCCAGCAGCCAAGGAGGGGCAGCTAACTATGGCTACACCTTC. Translating it yields CASSQGGAANYGYTF.

This rearrangement joins TRBV28 to TRBJ2-7; D possibly matches TRBD1 or TRBD2 (5 bases each). With 1 base removed from V and 6 bases from J, the gap between germline ends came to 19 bases. The CDR3 totals 16 residues. Germline-derived CDR1 and CDR2 are MDHEN and SYDVKM. CDR3 amino acids: CASSLFYGGFVREQYF. In nucleotides, the CDR3 is TGTGCCAGCAGTTTATTTTATGGGGGATTCGTTCGCGAGCAGTACTTC.

This clonotype was counted many times. The rearrangement joins TRBV10-3 to TRBJ2-3, with 12 bases lining up with TRBD1. Germline V gives CDR1 ENHRY, CDR2 SYGVKD. The junction had 7 bases not matched to a gene; V was cut back by 6 bases and J by 9 bases. The length of the CDR3 is 14 residues. The CDR3: CAISRDRGQGTQYF. The DNA of the CDR3 is TGTGCCATCAGCCGGGACAGGGGGCAAGGAACGCAGTATTTT.

Comment on this clonotype: One junction end does not reproduce the germline sequence, and a read error may be involved. This chain uses TRBV28 with TRBJ1-1; D is unclear. The CDR3 consists of 14 residues. Germline V lookup: CDR1 MDHEN, CDR2 SYDVKM. The CDR3 DNA follows: TGTGCCAGCGGTAAAAACGGGGTGAACACTGAATCTTTCTTT. It translates to CASGKNGVNTESFF.

V gene TRBV27 combines with J gene TRBJ1-6, with D uncertain. The CDR3 contains 13 residues. Trimming took off 0 bases at V and 10 bases at J, with 7 bases between the two ends. The germline CDR1 and CDR2 sequences are MNHEY and SMNVEV (reference sequence). CDR3 residues: CASSLSAYSPLHF. DNA for the CDR3: TGTGCCAGCAGTTTATCTGCCTACTCACCCCTCCACTTT.

This clonotype was observed at least ten times. The CDR3 bases are TGTGCCAGCAGCCCCCAGCCTAGCTCAGATACGCAGTATTTT. Translated: CASSPQPSSDTQYF. V gene TRBV11-2 combines with J gene TRBJ2-3; TRBD2 is a possible D gene (5 bases). This CDR3 is 14 amino acids long. Germline values: CDR1 SGHAT, CDR2 FQNNGV. The V and J ends lost 5 bases and 4 bases respectively, with 13 bases between them.

This clonotype was observed at least ten times. The chain carries TRBV7-2 and TRBJ2-5; perhaps TRBD1 as D (6 bases). Germline CDR1 and CDR2: SGHTA and FQGNSA. V was clipped by 1 base and J by 5 bases, with 14 bases between them. CDR3 length: 15 amino acids. The DNA of the CDR3 is TGTGCCAGCAGCTTAGTAGTGGGGGCCGCGGAGACCCAGTACTTC. Translation gives CASSLVVGAAETQYF.

The chain employs TRBV5-1 and TRBJ1-1, with TRBD1 as a possible D gene (5 bases). CDR1 is SGHRS, CDR2 YFSETQ, per germline. This CDR3 comprises 16 residues. Trimming removed 6 bases at V and 1 base at J, with 19 bases between. The CDR3 loop reads CASTQGTSLANTEAFF. Written as DNA, the CDR3 is TGCGCCAGCACCCAGGGAACCTCCCTCGCGAACACTGAAGCTTTCTTT.

This clonotype turned up a few times. This chain uses TRBV27 with TRBJ2-6; no clear D. The CDR3 consists of 16 residues. CDR1 is MNHEY, CDR2 SMNVEV, per germline (reference sequence). V lost 6 bases to trimming and J lost 2 bases, with 14 bases between them. CDR3 region: CASSHPYTAGANVLTF. Written as DNA, the CDR3 is TGTGCCAGCAGCCATCCCTACACCGCTGGGGCCAACGTCCTGACTTTC. Drawing the rest from reference TRBV27 and TRBJ2-6, the complete variable domain is EAQVTQNPRYLITVTGKKLTVTCSQNMNHEYMSWYRQDPGLGLRQIYYSMNVEVTDKGDVPEGYKVSRKEKRNFPLILESPSPNQTSLYFCASSHPYTAGANVLTFGAGSRLTVL.

The table lists this clonotype with a few counts. The genes are TRBV20-1 and TRBJ2-3, with TRBD1 matching 7 bases. The CDR3 is made up of 15 amino acids. Trimming cost V 4 bases and J 2 bases; bases outside gene matches: 9. CDR1 DFQATT and CDR2 SNEGSKA come from the germline V gene (reference sequence). This CDR3 reads CSATNRGTATDTQYF. CDR3 nucleotides: TGCAGTGCTACCAACAGGGGTACGGCCACAGATACGCAGTATTTT.

This clonotype has just a few counts. The chain couples TRBV7-2 to TRBJ1-2; D not certain. Germline assignment: CDR1 SGHTA and CDR2 FQGNSA. The ends were cut back, 1 base at V and 3 bases at J, with 6 bases in the middle. The CDR3 extends over 13 amino acids. The DNA for the CDR3 is TGTGCCAGCAGCTTAGGGTCGTACTATGGCTACACCTTC. This encodes CASSLGSYYGYTF.

This clonotype was observed many times. J is TRBJ2-7 and V is TRBV4-3; 7 nucleotides match TRBD1. This CDR3 is built from 15 residues. Germline-derived CDR1 and CDR2 are LGHNA and YSLEER. V was pared by 0 bases and J by 3 bases, with 5 bases of the junction left unmatched. The CDR3, as DNA: TGCGCCAGCAGCCAAGACTGGGACAGTGGCTACGAGCAGTACTTC. It is translated as CASSQDWDSGYEQYF.

The sample holds a few counts of this clonotype. The chain links TRBV29-1 to TRBJ1-2; the match to TRBD1 covers 9 bases. J lost 8 bases, V lost 5 bases, and 15 bases had no gene match. The CDR3 extends over 15 amino acids. Germline CDR1 SQVTM, CDR2 ANQGSEA. The CDR3 spells CSVWEWNRGLGGYTF. The CDR3 DNA is TGCAGCGTTTGGGAGTGGAACAGGGGGCTAGGGGGCTACACCTTC.

This clonotype was detected a few times. CDR3 residues: CASSYGLNSNTEAFF. The CDR3 nucleotides are TGTGCCAGCAGTTACGGGCTGAATTCGAACACTGAAGCTTTCTTT. The V gene is TRBV6-2 or TRBV6-3, the J gene TRBJ1-1; D uncertain. The V and J ends lost 2 bases and 1 base respectively, with 11 bases between them. This CDR3 comprises 15 residues. Germline lookup yields CDR1 MNHEY and CDR2 SVGEGT.

The chain employs TRBV4-1 and TRBJ2-3; D is tentatively TRBD1 or TRBD2 (5 bases each). CDR1 is MGHRA, CDR2 YSYEKL, per germline. The CDR3 has 16 amino acids. The germline V and J ends were trimmed by 4 bases and 2 bases, with 16 bases remaining between them. CDR3 sequence (DNA): TGCGCCAGCAGCCGACTTTCCGGGGCTCCCACAGATACGCAGTATTTT. It encodes CASSRLSGAPTDTQYF.

This clonotype was seen a few times. The V call is TRBV18, the J call TRBJ2-2, with D perhaps matching TRBD2 (5 bases). There are 16 residues in the CDR3. CDR1 and CDR2 from the germline V gene are KGHSH and LQKENI. Trimming removed 0 bases from V and 0 bases from J, with 8 bases in between. The CDR3 reads CASSPPKRTNTGELFF. CDR3 DNA: TGTGCCAGCTCACCACCGAAGCGGACGAACACCGGGGAGCTGTTTTTT. Full variable domain (remainder filled in from reference TRBV18 and TRBJ2-2): NAGVMQNPRHLVRRRGQEARLRCSPMKGHSHVYWYRQLPEEGLKFMVYLQKENIIDESGMPKERFSAEFPKEGPSILRIQQVVRGDSAAYFCASSPPKRTNTGELFFGEGSRLTVL.

In its sample, this clonotype was seen a few times. The rearrangement joins TRBV20-1 to TRBJ2-7; the D is unclear. This CDR3 is 15 amino acids long. Trimming took off 3 bases at V and 5 bases at J, with 20 bases between the two ends. From germline, CDR1 is DFQATT and CDR2 SNEGSKA (reference sequence). The CDR3 reads CSASLPARRRNEQYF. CDR3 sequence (DNA): TGCAGTGCTAGTCTTCCGGCCAGGCGGAGAAACGAGCAGTACTTC.